This entry lists 23 T cell receptor beta chains sequenced from one sample in a study of blood T cell repertoires in COVID-19. The protocol was immunoSEQ multiplex PCR, while the TCRdb copy is restricted to in-frame clones and leaves out a portion. The sample gives around 60,000 clones, 84% of which show up once; about 16% is in the top ten. The sequenced material came from peripheral blood. The receptors here all came from a man in his 60s with COVID-19, enrolled during active disease.

J is TRBJ2-1 and V is TRBV30; 10 nucleotides match TRBD2. Germline V gene lookup returns CDR1 GTSNPN and CDR2 SVGIG (reference sequence). This CDR3 is built from 15 residues. The V gene end was trimmed by 2 bases and the J gene end by 4 bases; junction bases not matched to a gene: 5. The CDR3 DNA sequence: TGTGCCTGGAGTCAACTAGCGGGAAATTACAATGAGCAGTTCTTC. Its translation: CAWSQLAGNYNEQFF.

The chain couples TRBV11-2 to TRBJ2-7; 9 nucleotides match TRBD2. Germline V gene sequence: CDR1 SGHAT, CDR2 FQNNGV. This CDR3 has 14 residues. After removal of 2 bases from V and 3 bases from J, the junction contained 2 bases not matched to a gene. In DNA form, the CDR3 reads TGTGCCAGCAGCTTACTAGCGGGACGCTACGAGCAGTACTTC. Translating it yields CASSLLAGRYEQYF.

This sequence joins TRBV2 and TRBJ2-6, with a tentative D call TRBD1 (6 bases). The CDR3 extends over 15 amino acids. Germline V gene sequence: CDR1 SNHLY, CDR2 FYNNEI. Trimming took 8 bases from V and 4 from J, leaving 15 bases between them. Written as DNA, the CDR3 is TGTGCCAGCGACGAACAGGGTCCGGGGGCCAACGTCCTGACTTTC. It codes for CASDEQGPGANVLTF.

As DNA, the CDR3 is TGTGCCAGCAGCTTAGTAGAGGGCAATCAGCCCCAGCATTTT. It specifies CASSLVEGNQPQHF. The chain recombines TRBV7-9 with TRBJ1-5; D unclear. The CDR3 covers 14 residues. Germline V gene lookup returns CDR1 SEHNR and CDR2 FQNEAQ (reference sequence). Trimming shortened V by 1 base and J by 2 bases, and 6 bases separated the two germline ends.

The chain couples TRBV10-3 to TRBJ1-1; D is unclear. This CDR3 is built from 13 residues. With 2 bases removed from V and 3 bases from J, the gap between germline ends came to 7 bases. CDR1 is ENHRY and CDR2 is SYGVKD in the germline V gene. The CDR3 spells CAISEERYTEAFF. The CDR3 DNA is TGTGCCATCAGTGAGGAGAGGTACACTGAAGCTTTCTTT.

The chain links TRBV20-1 to TRBJ2-5; 13 bases are shared with TRBD2. After removal of 3 bases from V and 4 bases from J, the junction contained 8 bases not matched to a gene. Looked up from germline, CDR1 is DFQATT and CDR2 is SNEGSKA (reference sequence). The CDR3 totals 16 residues. The CDR3 reads CSASPTSGGALETQYF. The CDR3 nucleotides are TGCAGTGCTAGTCCAACTAGCGGGGGGGCGTTAGAGACCCAGTACTTC.

This clone was observed a single time. The chain is built from TRBV11-2 and TRBJ1-5; D is uncertain. This CDR3 has 13 residues. V dropped 0 bases and J dropped 3 bases, with 3 bases sitting between them. Germline CDR1 and CDR2: SGHAT and FQNNGV. CDR3 region: CASSLDNNQPQHF. DNA of the CDR3: TGTGCCAGCAGCTTAGACAACAATCAGCCCCAGCATTTT.

The chain has TRBV5-4 and TRBJ1-5, with TRBD1 matching over 12 bases. Germline V gene data show CDR1 as SGHNT and CDR2 as YYREEE (reference sequence). V lost 4 bases to trimming and J lost 3 bases; unmatched junction nucleotides: 2. The CDR3 is made up of 15 amino acids. CDR3 amino acids: CASSAGQGANQPQHF. The CDR3 bases are TGTGCCAGCAGCGCGGGACAGGGGGCCAATCAGCCCCAGCATTTT.

This clone turned up a few times. DNA for the CDR3: TGTGCCAGCAGCTTAGGCGGGTCGATGAATGAGCAGTTCTTC. Its protein is CASSLGGSMNEQFF. The chain uses TRBV11-2 and TRBJ2-1, with TRBD2 as a possible D gene (5 bases). This CDR3 has 14 amino acids. Germline assignment: CDR1 SGHAT and CDR2 FQNNGV. Deletions cut 1 base from V and 7 bases from J, with 11 bases between. The full variable domain, in which reference TRBV11-2 and TRBJ2-1 provide the parts outside the CDR3, is EAGVAQSPRYKIIEKRQSVAFWCNPISGHATLYWYQQILGQGPKLLIQFQNNGVVDDSQLPKDRFSAERLKGVDSTLKIQPAKLEDSAVYLCASSLGGSMNEQFFGPGTRLTVL.

This chain connects TRBV9 to TRBJ1-3; no reliable D call. This CDR3 comprises 12 residues. Germline CDR1 reads SGDLS; CDR2 reads YYNGEE. Trimming removed 0 bases from V and 4 bases from J, with 2 bases in between. This chain's CDR3 is CASSVAGNTIYF. The CDR3 nucleotides are TGTGCCAGCAGCGTAGCAGGAAACACCATATATTTT.

This chain links TRBV14 with TRBJ1-5; the D is unclear. From germline, CDR1 is SGHDN and CDR2 FVKESK. The CDR3 runs to 13 residues. V gave up 0 bases and J gave up 6 bases, with 6 bases separating them. The DNA of the CDR3 is TGTGCCAGCAGCCAAGATGAGATTCAGCCCCAGCATTTT. The encoded protein is CASSQDEIQPQHF.

The chain employs TRBV24-1 and TRBJ2-1, with a tentative D call TRBD1 (5 bases). V dropped 4 bases and J dropped 1 base, with 13 bases sitting between them. CDR3 length: 16 amino acids. Germline values: CDR1 KGHDR, CDR2 SFDVKD. The CDR3 protein is CATSEQGSGSYNEQFF. DNA of the CDR3: TGTGCCACCAGTGAGCAGGGATCGGGTTCCTACAATGAGCAGTTCTTC.

The count of this clone is one. This rearrangement joins TRBV11-2 to TRBJ2-5, with TRBD2 identical over 10 bases. CDR1 and CDR2 (germline): SGHAT, FQNNGV. J was trimmed by 5 bases and V by 1 base; bases with no gene match: 7. This CDR3 has 16 residues. Written as DNA, the CDR3 is TGTGCCAGCAGCTTAGGACTAGCGGGCCACCTCGAGACCCAGTACTTC. It is translated as CASSLGLAGHLETQYF.

V gene TRBV23-1 combines with J gene TRBJ2-7; TRBD1 is a possible D gene (5 bases). TRBV23-1 is noted as an ORF with a role that remains uncertain. Between the trimmed V and J ends, which lost 3 bases and 4 bases, there was a span of 7 bases. The CDR3 spans 12 residues. The CDR3 DNA is TGCGCCAGCAGTCAGGGGCGTTACGAGCAGTACTTC. Encoded protein: CASSQGRYEQYF.

The rearrangement joins TRBV30 to TRBJ2-7; the D gene is possibly TRBD2 (6 bases). Trimming cost V 0 bases and J 9 bases, with 27 bases left between them. This CDR3 is 17 amino acids long. From germline, CDR1 is GTSNPN and CDR2 SVGIG (reference sequence). DNA of the CDR3: TGTGCCTGGAGTGTATGGTGGGAGTTAGCGGCCGCCCGGGGGCAGTACTTC. Its translation: CAWSVWWELAAARGQYF.

The gene calls are TRBV19 and TRBJ2-4; 8 bases fit TRBD1. The J segment lost 9 bases and the V segment lost 2 bases, leaving 6 bases of the junction unmatched. Germline V gene lookup returns CDR1 LNHDA and CDR2 SQIVND (reference sequence). This CDR3 is built from 14 residues. The CDR3 reads CASSISGGAGIQYF. CDR3 DNA sequence: TGTGCCAGTAGTATATCAGGGGGCGCGGGCATTCAGTACTTC.

The chain carries TRBV6-6 and TRBJ1-3; weak D call: TRBD1 (6 bases). Germline CDR1 and CDR2: MNHNY and SVGAGI (reference sequence). The CDR3 is 14 amino acids. The ends were cut back, 5 bases at V and 4 bases at J, with 12 bases in the middle. The CDR3 spells CASSPQGTGNTIYF. The CDR3 DNA sequence: TGTGCCAGCAGTCCACAGGGTACCGGAAACACCATATATTTT.

The gene calls are TRBV24-1 and TRBJ2-5, with 12 bases lining up with TRBD2. The ends lost 4 bases at V and 4 bases at J; junction bases unmatched: 3. The germline V gene has CDR1 KGHDR and CDR2 SFDVKD. CDR3 length equals 15 residues. The CDR3 spells CATSELAGGGETQYF. For the CDR3, the DNA is TGTGCCACCAGTGAGCTAGCGGGGGGGGGAGAGACCCAGTACTTC.

The chain links TRBV5-4 to TRBJ1-1; 7 bases match TRBD1. Germline V CDR1 and CDR2: SGHNT, YYREEE (reference sequence). Losses at the gene ends were 1 base for V and 0 bases for J; bases not matched to a gene: 0. This CDR3 contains 14 residues. In DNA, the CDR3 is TGTGCCAGCAGCTTGACAGGGGTGAACACTGAAGCTTTCTTT. This gives the protein CASSLTGVNTEAFF.

The genes are TRBV6-5 and TRBJ1-1; D ambiguous. The CDR3 sequence is 14 residues long. Germline lookup yields CDR1 MNHEY and CDR2 SVGAGI. The germline V and J ends were trimmed by 4 bases and 6 bases, with 15 bases remaining between them. This CDR3 is CASSSLILRAEAFF. For the CDR3, the DNA is TGTGCCAGCAGTTCCTTAATCCTCCGGGCTGAAGCTTTCTTT.

This clone was observed a handful of times. V and J are TRBV11-2 and TRBJ2-1, with D uncertain. Trimming took 5 bases from V and 7 from J, leaving 12 bases between them. The CDR3 runs to 13 residues. The germline CDR1 and CDR2 sequences are SGHAT and FQNNGV. In DNA, the CDR3 is TGTGCCAGCAGCACTCAACAGATTAATGAGCAGTTCTTC. This codes for CASSTQQINEQFF.

This clone was seen more than once but under ten times. The chain employs TRBV5-1 and TRBJ2-1; D is perhaps TRBD2 (5 bases). The CDR3 extends over 15 amino acids. The V end lost 7 bases, the J end lost 5 bases, and 19 bases lay between the germline ends. Germline V gene data show CDR1 as SGHRS and CDR2 as YFSETQ. The CDR3 here is CASQAYSGVNNEQFF. The CDR3, as DNA: TGCGCCAGCCAGGCCTACAGCGGAGTAAACAATGAGCAGTTCTTC.

The rearrangement joins TRBV2 to TRBJ1-2, with 8 nucleotides matching TRBD1. The CDR3 loop spans 13 amino acids. CDR1 and CDR2 from the germline V gene are SNHLY and FYNNEI. J was trimmed by 7 bases and V by 5 bases; bases with no gene match: 6. The CDR3 loop reads CASSSQGEGGYTF. As DNA, the CDR3 is TGTGCCAGCAGTTCACAGGGGGAGGGTGGCTACACCTTC. Filled out from reference TRBV2 and TRBJ1-2, the complete variable domain reads EPEVTQTPSHQVTQMGQEVILRCVPISNHLYFYWYRQILGQKVEFLVSFYNNEISEKSEIFDDQFSVERPDGSNFTLKIRSTKLEDSAMYFCASSSQGEGGYTFGSGTRLTVV.